This T cell receptor beta chain was recorded in a study of stem cell transplantation in POMP-related autoinflammatory disease. Study-level results: Across all analyzed T-cell subsets, patients with PRAID tended toward reduced diversity and increased clonality.

This clone has a handful of counts. Its cognate antigen is unknown. Germline is not matched at one junction end, which may reflect a read error. The method was immunoSEQ multiplex PCR; TCRdb's version includes in-frame clones alone and lacks a portion of them. The data hold 25,000 to 30,000 clones, with 82% observed a single time. CDR3 length: 12 amino acids. CDR1 and CDR2 (germline): SGHTA, FQGTGA. The clonotype originates from a human donor with POMP-related autoinflammation and immune dysregulation (PRAID). The sample was CD4+ T cells from PBMCs, taken before stem cell transplantation. The chain uses TRBV7-3 and TRBJ1-2; D uncertain. The CDR3 region has the DNA TGTGCCCGCAGAGAGGCTAACTATGGCTACACCTTC. Translated: CARREANYGYTF. The variable domain in full, with the rest retrieved from reference TRBV7-3 and TRBJ1-2, is GAGVSQTPSNKVTEKGKYVELRCDPISGHTALYWYRQSLGQGPEFLIYFQGTGAADDSGLPNDRFFAVRPEGSVSTLKIQRTERGDSAVYLCARREANYGYTFGSGTRLTVV.